This T cell receptor (beta chain) was recovered during a study of shared clonotypes between healthy human individuals. Splitting of CD4+ cells produced CD45RA+ naive and CD45RA-negative memory subsets. CDR1 SGHRS and CDR2 YFSETQ come from the germline V gene. The V end was cut by 4 bases, the J end by 1 base, with 11 bases between. There are 14 residues in the CDR3. The sorted-subset replicate PCRs were given roughly 200 ng DNA, which is 31,000 or so T cell genomes. The method was immunoSEQ multiplex PCR; TCRdb's version includes in-frame clones alone and lacks a portion of them. The sample records roughly 1,100,000 clones, 75% being singletons.

Material: memory CD4+ T cells sorted from blood. Subset meaning: CD45RA-negative fraction. This receptor was identified in a man aged 18 to 30 in good health. This chain uses TRBV5-1 with TRBJ1-1; the D gene is possibly TRBD1 (5 bases). CDR3 region: CASSGGAGNTEAFF. The CDR3, as DNA: TGCGCCAGCAGCGGCGGGGCAGGGAACACTGAAGCTTTCTTT.